The 21 T cell receptor beta chains presented below share a single source sample, sequenced in a study of siplizumab effects on memory and regulatory T cells. The assay was immunoSEQ multiplex PCR, and TCRdb's table has in-frame clones only and misses some. The sample holds approximately 70,000 clones; about 90% are singletons and the top ten take approximately 30%. The source material was CD8+ T cells sorted from blood. These receptors all come from a human donor in good health.

This chain joins TRBV29-1 and TRBJ2-2, with D possibly TRBD1 on 5 matching bases. Germline CDR1 and CDR2: SQVTM and ANQGSEA. The V and J ends lost 8 bases and 4 bases respectively, with 14 bases between them. The CDR3 sequence is 13 residues long. The CDR3 reads CSTGPGSTGELFF. The CDR3 region has the DNA TGCAGCACAGGTCCCGGGTCCACCGGGGAGCTGTTTTTT.

V is TRBV7-8 and J is TRBJ2-1, with 9 nucleotides matching TRBD2. In germline, CDR1 is SGHVS, CDR2 FQNEAQ. This CDR3 is 14 amino acids long. V dropped 5 bases and J dropped 7; count of bases not matched to a gene: 6. The CDR3 is CASSNSGGGNEQFF. Written as DNA, the CDR3 is TGTGCCAGCAGCAATAGCGGGGGCGGGAATGAGCAGTTCTTC.

This chain links TRBV6-5 with TRBJ1-4; the D is unclear. CDR3 size: 14 residues. The ends were cut back, 7 bases at V and 0 bases at J, with 9 bases in the middle. The V gene's germline CDR1 is MNHEY and CDR2 SVGAGI. The CDR3 here is CASTAYATNEKLFF. In DNA, the CDR3 is TGTGCCAGCACCGCATATGCAACTAATGAAAAACTGTTTTTT.

This chain links TRBV11-2 with TRBJ2-3; D is uncertain. This CDR3 is built from 14 residues. Germline CDR1 reads SGHAT; CDR2 reads FQNNGV. The germline V and J ends were trimmed by 1 base and 0 bases, with 5 bases remaining between them. Here the CDR3 DNA reads TGTGCCAGCAGCTTAGTGGGGAGCACAGATACGCAGTATTTT. Protein: CASSLVGSTDTQYF.

The chain links TRBV14 to TRBJ2-3, with 9 bases fitting TRBD1. The CDR3 totals 16 residues. Losses at the gene ends were 5 bases for V and 4 bases for J; bases not matched to a gene: 10. The germline V gene encodes CDR1 SGHDN and CDR2 FVKESK. CDR3 nucleotides: TGTGCCAGCAGCACCCGGGACAGGGCGTTGGCAGATACGCAGTATTTT. Translation: CASSTRDRALADTQYF.

This chain uses TRBV19 with TRBJ2-3; 7 positions agree with TRBD2. The CDR3 loop spans 14 amino acids. Germline V gene lookup returns CDR1 LNHDA and CDR2 SQIVND (reference sequence). Unmatched junction bases numbered 4, after V lost 3 bases and J lost 4 bases. CDR3 protein: CASSIGGGSDTQYF. As DNA, the CDR3 is TGTGCCAGTAGTATCGGGGGAGGGTCAGATACGCAGTATTTT.

The rearrangement links TRBV27 to TRBJ2-7; TRBD1 matches 11 bases. The CDR3 consists of 13 residues. CDR1 and CDR2 (germline): MNHEY, SMNVEV (reference sequence). The J segment lost 3 bases and the V segment lost 5 bases, leaving 0 bases of the junction unmatched. CDR3 DNA sequence: TGTGCCAGCAGTGGGACAGGGGGCTACGAGCAGTACTTC. The encoded protein is CASSGTGGYEQYF.

V is TRBV7-9 and J is TRBJ2-7; 7 bases map to TRBD1. This CDR3 is 15 amino acids long. The V segment lost 1 base and the J segment 7 bases; nucleotides outside the gene matches: 10. The germline CDR1 and CDR2 sequences are SEHNR and FQNEAQ (reference sequence). The CDR3: CASSLVLTGAWEQYF. The DNA of the CDR3 is TGTGCCAGCAGCTTAGTCTTAACAGGGGCATGGGAGCAGTACTTC.

V usage is TRBV27 and J usage is TRBJ2-7; D gene ambiguous. V shed 4 bases and J shed 3 bases, with 13 bases lying between them. The CDR3 spans 14 residues. Germline-derived CDR1 and CDR2 are MNHEY and SMNVEV (reference sequence). The CDR3 DNA reads as TGTGCCAGCAGTTCCGGACGGAATCTCTACGAGCAGTACTTC. Translating gives CASSSGRNLYEQYF.

The chain uses TRBV6-6 and TRBJ2-7; a weak D match, TRBD1 (6 bases). This CDR3 has 15 amino acids. The V end lost 5 bases, the J end lost 4 bases, and 18 bases lay between the germline ends. Germline CDR1 and CDR2: MNHNY and SVGAGI (reference sequence). The CDR3 region is CASSNRDNTFYEQYF. For the CDR3, the DNA is TGTGCCAGCAGTAACCGGGACAACACTTTTTACGAGCAGTACTTC.

The V call is TRBV11-2, the J call TRBJ1-4; D might be TRBD1 (5 bases). CDR1 is SGHAT and CDR2 is FQNNGV in the germline V gene. Trimming stripped 4 bases from V and 4 bases from J, with 10 bases between. This CDR3 region has 14 residues. The CDR3 region is CASSSLGLNEKLFF. The CDR3 region has the DNA TGTGCCAGCAGCTCCTTGGGGCTTAATGAAAAACTGTTTTTT.

The CDR3 bases are TGTGCCAGCAGGCCGAACACCGGGGAGCTGTTTTTT. Encoded protein: CASRPNTGELFF. This chain links TRBV6-6 with TRBJ2-2; D unclear. The CDR3 is made up of 12 amino acids. Germline loops: CDR1 MNHNY, CDR2 SVGAGI (reference sequence). Deletions cut 6 bases from V and 0 bases from J, with 2 bases between.

J is TRBJ2-7 and V is TRBV16; D is unclear. CDR1 and CDR2 (germline): KGHSY, FQNENV. This CDR3 comprises 13 residues. V shed 0 bases and J shed 3 bases, with 6 bases lying between them. In DNA form, the CDR3 reads TGTGCCAGCAGCCAATCGTCCAGCTACGAGCAGTACTTC. It encodes CASSQSSSYEQYF.

This chain uses TRBV5-1 with TRBJ2-2, with D perhaps TRBD2 (6 bases). There are 16 residues in the CDR3. From germline, CDR1 is SGHRS and CDR2 YFSETQ. V shed 6 bases and J shed 0 bases, with 15 bases lying between them. The CDR3 loop is CASTSTGGTNTGELFF. The CDR3 DNA is TGCGCCAGCACCTCAACCGGCGGGACGAACACCGGGGAGCTGTTTTTT. The full variable domain, with the rest looked up from reference TRBV5-1 and TRBJ2-2, is KAGVTQTPRYLIKTRGQQVTLSCSPISGHRSVSWYQQTPGQGLQFLFEYFSETQRNKGNFPGRFSGRQFSNSRSEMNVSTLELGDSALYLCASTSTGGTNTGELFFGEGSRLTVL.

The rearrangement links TRBV27 to TRBJ2-1, with D possibly being TRBD2 (6 bases). This CDR3 is 14 amino acids long. V was clipped by 7 bases and J by 4 bases, with 14 bases between them. Germline V gene sequence: CDR1 MNHEY, CDR2 SMNVEV (reference sequence). CDR3 DNA sequence: TGTGCCAGCAATCAAGCGGGCCCATACAATGAGCAGTTCTTC. Its translation is CASNQAGPYNEQFF.

The chain uses TRBV29-1 and TRBJ2-2; D is ambiguous. This CDR3 comprises 12 residues. Trimming shortened V by 7 bases and J by 4 bases, and 10 bases separated the two germline ends. CDR1 is SQVTM and CDR2 is ANQGSEA in the germline V gene. Written as DNA, the CDR3 is TGCAGCGCCGATGGTAGCACCGGGGAGCTGTTTTTT. Translated, it gives CSADGSTGELFF.

The V and J genes are TRBV19 and TRBJ2-1; no reliable D call. V was clipped by 3 bases and J by 4 bases, with 4 bases between them. The CDR3 length is 12 residues. Germline V lookup: CDR1 LNHDA, CDR2 SQIVND (reference sequence). The CDR3 protein is CASSMQYNEQFF. CDR3 bases: TGTGCCAGTAGTATGCAATACAATGAGCAGTTCTTC.

V usage is TRBV10-2 and J usage is TRBJ2-1; D is ambiguous. CDR3 length equals 12 residues. V lost 3 bases to trimming and J lost 8 bases, with 8 bases between them. CDR1 and CDR2 (germline): WSHSY, SAAADI. The CDR3 DNA sequence: TGCGCCAGCAGTGAAGGGTGGGATGAGCAGTTCTTC. Amino acids: CASSEGWDEQFF.

V and J are TRBV6-1 and TRBJ2-7; 8 positions match TRBD1. With V trimmed by 3 bases and J by 5 bases, 3 bases remained unmatched. This CDR3 region has 13 residues. Germline assignment: CDR1 MNHNS and CDR2 SASEGT. CDR3 nucleotides: TGTGCCAGCAGTGAGACAGGGGTCCACGAGCAGTACTTC. Its translation is CASSETGVHEQYF.

The chain links TRBV27 to TRBJ2-7; TRBD1 matches 9 bases. The V and J ends lost 5 bases and 3 bases, in that order; junction bases with no gene match: 11. This CDR3 spans 16 amino acids. The germline V gene has CDR1 MNHEY and CDR2 SMNVEV (reference sequence). The CDR3 sequence is CASSTGQGAFFYEQYF. The DNA of the CDR3 is TGTGCCAGCAGTACGGGACAGGGCGCCTTCTTCTACGAGCAGTACTTC.

The chain combines TRBV7-2 with TRBJ2-1; 11 nucleotides align to TRBD2. Trimming removed 5 bases from V and 7 bases from J; junction bases left unmatched: 7. This CDR3 has 15 residues. Per germline, CDR1 SGHTA and CDR2 FQGNSA. DNA for the CDR3: TGTGCCAGCAGCCTGACTAGCGGGACTTTAAATGAGCAGTTCTTC. Translating it yields CASSLTSGTLNEQFF.